Sequencing of this T cell receptor (beta chain) was carried out in a study of blood T cell repertoires in COVID-19. Some clones are missing from TCRdb's copy, which holds only in-frame ones; the method was immunoSEQ multiplex PCR. The table records about 240,000 clones, approximately 84% of them present only once. This TCR was sampled from a woman younger than 45 who had recovered from COVID-19. Sequencing was done on a sample of peripheral blood.

The CDR3 loop reads CASSFGVSAKNIQYF. Written as DNA, the CDR3 is TGTGCCAGCTCATTCGGGGTGTCAGCCAAAAACATTCAGTACTTC. The chain couples TRBV18 to TRBJ2-4, with a possible D match to TRBD2 (5 bases). CDR3 length: 15 residues. V was pared by 5 bases and J by 0 bases, with 11 bases between. CDR1 and CDR2 from the germline V gene are KGHSH and LQKENI.